Following are 14 T cell receptor beta chains from one sample sequenced in a study of cytomegalovirus exposure and HLA in healthy donors. Method: immunoSEQ multiplex PCR; TCRdb's copy keeps in-frame clones and lacks some. The sample holds around 180,000 clones; more than 75% are singletons and the top ten take approximately 1.5%. Material: PBMCs. The receptors shown here come from a woman younger than 35 in good health and CMV-seronegative.

This chain joins TRBV9 and TRBJ1-5; D possibly corresponds to TRBD1 (5 bases). Deletions cut 0 bases from V and 4 bases from J, with 8 bases between. This CDR3 has 14 amino acids. Per the germline V gene, CDR1 is SGDLS and CDR2 is YYNGEE. The CDR3 bases are TGTGCCAGCAGCGTAGACCCAGGGAATCAGCCCCAGCATTTT. Translated: CASSVDPGNQPQHF.

This rearrangement joins TRBV5-1 to TRBJ2-1, with 7 nucleotides matching TRBD2. The CDR3 is 15 residues long. Germline V gene sequence: CDR1 SGHRS, CDR2 YFSETQ. V was pared by 0 bases and J by 4 bases, with 4 bases of the junction left unmatched. The CDR3 sequence: CASSLEGREYNEQFF. The DNA of the CDR3 is TGCGCCAGCAGCTTGGAGGGGAGGGAATACAATGAGCAGTTCTTC.

J is TRBJ2-5 and V is TRBV6-5; 8 bases map to TRBD2. J lost 5 bases, V lost 7 bases, and 0 bases had no gene match. Per the germline V gene, CDR1 is MNHEY and CDR2 is SVGAGI. The CDR3 totals 11 residues. CDR3 protein: CASTGGETQYF. The DNA of the CDR3 is TGTGCCAGCACGGGGGGGGAGACCCAGTACTTC.

The rearrangement uses TRBV4-1 and TRBJ2-7; TRBD1 is a possible D gene (6 bases). The CDR3 has 17 residues. Germline loops: CDR1 MGHRA, CDR2 YSYEKL. The V end was cut by 4 bases, the J end by 7 bases, with 26 bases between. CDR3 coding DNA: TGCGCCAGCAGCCTAACGGAAACAGGGTCGGTCTTAAGGGAGCAGTACTTC. Translation: CASSLTETGSVLREQYF.

The rearrangement joins TRBV19 to TRBJ2-7; 15 nucleotides match TRBD2. The ends lost 6 bases at V and 0 bases at J; junction bases unmatched: 3. CDR1 is LNHDA, CDR2 SQIVND, per germline (reference sequence). The CDR3 runs to 16 residues. In DNA form, the CDR3 reads TGTGCCAGTAGGGGGACTAGCGGGAGGAGCTCCTACGAGCAGTACTTC. Translation: CASRGTSGRSSYEQYF.

This rearrangement joins TRBV7-6 to TRBJ2-2; 9 nucleotides line up with TRBD2. V lost 5 bases and J lost 7; bases outside the gene matches: 11. CDR3 length: 16 amino acids. The germline gives CDR1 SGHVS, CDR2 FNYEAQ. Written as DNA, the CDR3 is TGTGCCAGCAGCAGACTAGCGGACACGGAGGGCGGGGAGCTGTTTTTT. Translated: CASSRLADTEGGELFF.

The chain has TRBV2 and TRBJ1-3; 8 nucleotides line up with TRBD1. The CDR3 totals 15 residues. The V gene's germline CDR1 is SNHLY and CDR2 FYNNEI. The ends lost 8 bases at V and 0 bases at J; junction bases unmatched: 6. The CDR3 DNA is TGTGCCAGCTGCTATGACAGGGGCTCTGGAAACACCATATATTTT. Translation gives CASCYDRGSGNTIYF. The full variable domain, completed using reference TRBV2 and TRBJ1-3, is EPEVTQTPSHQVTQMGQEVILRCVPISNHLYFYWYRQILGQKVEFLVSFYNNEISEKSEIFDDQFSVERPDGSNFTLKIRSTKLEDSAMYFCASCYDRGSGNTIYFGEGSWLTVV.

The rearrangement joins TRBV30 to TRBJ2-2; unclear D gene. Germline CDR1 and CDR2: GTSNPN and SVGIG (reference sequence). This CDR3 is built from 14 residues. V was clipped by 0 bases and J by 1 base, with 6 bases between them. The CDR3 here is CAWSVNRNTGELFF. CDR3 in DNA: TGTGCCTGGAGTGTTAACAGGAACACCGGGGAGCTGTTTTTT.

V usage is TRBV18 and J usage is TRBJ1-2; a possible D gene is TRBD1 (5 bases). The CDR3 spans 15 residues. Germline loops: CDR1 KGHSH, CDR2 LQKENI. V was cut by 4 bases and J by 4 bases, with 16 bases left in between. CDR3: CASSLENRRPYGYTF. CDR3 bases: TGTGCCAGCTCACTGGAGAACAGGCGACCCTATGGCTACACCTTC. Full variable domain (outside the CDR3, taken from reference TRBV18 and TRBJ1-2): NAGVMQNPRHLVRRRGQEARLRCSPMKGHSHVYWYRQLPEEGLKFMVYLQKENIIDESGMPKERFSAEFPKEGPSILRIQQVVRGDSAAYFCASSLENRRPYGYTFGSGTRLTVV.

The chain links TRBV6-1 to TRBJ2-1; a possible D gene is TRBD2 (5 bases). Trimming took off 2 bases at V and 14 bases at J, with 10 bases between the two ends. Per the germline V gene, CDR1 is MNHNS and CDR2 is SASEGT. This CDR3 comprises 11 residues. The CDR3 DNA follows: TGTGCCAGCAGTGAATGGGAGATAGAGTTCTTC. It codes for CASSEWEIEFF.

The chain joins TRBV18 to TRBJ2-7; 7 nucleotides line up with TRBD1. V was clipped by 5 bases and J by 1 base; unmatched bases: 8. This CDR3 contains 15 residues. In germline, CDR1 is KGHSH, CDR2 LQKENI. CDR3 nucleotide sequence: TGTGCCAGCTCATTTGGAACGGACAGGTCCTACGAGCAGTACTTC. Protein sequence: CASSFGTDRSYEQYF.

The genes are TRBV14 and TRBJ2-2, with D maybe TRBD2 (6 bases). CDR1 is SGHDN, CDR2 FVKESK, per germline. Trimming took 1 base from V and 3 from J, leaving 9 bases between them. The CDR3 totals 15 residues. CDR3 region: CASSQALAYTGELFF. In DNA form, the CDR3 reads TGTGCCAGCAGCCAAGCCCTAGCGTACACCGGGGAGCTGTTTTTT.

The genes are TRBV5-1 and TRBJ2-5, with TRBD2 identical over 12 bases. This CDR3 is 18 amino acids long. Per the germline V gene, CDR1 is SGHRS and CDR2 is YFSETQ. V lost 0 bases and J lost 0; bases outside the gene matches: 6. This CDR3 is CASSLVPSGGAYQETQYF. The CDR3 region has the DNA TGCGCCAGCAGCTTGGTACCTAGCGGGGGGGCGTACCAAGAGACCCAGTACTTC. The entire variable domain, with the rest obtained from reference TRBV5-1 and TRBJ2-5, is as follows: KAGVTQTPRYLIKTRGQQVTLSCSPISGHRSVSWYQQTPGQGLQFLFEYFSETQRNKGNFPGRFSGRQFSNSRSEMNVSTLELGDSALYLCASSLVPSGGAYQETQYFGPGTRLLVL.

CDR3 sequence (DNA): TGCAGCGTTGCGCGGGGAAACTACAATGAGCAGTTCTTC. Amino acid sequence: CSVARGNYNEQFF. The chain joins TRBV29-1 to TRBJ2-1; a possible D gene is TRBD2 (6 bases). The CDR3 is 13 residues long. V lost 4 bases and J 3 bases, leaving 10 bases between the germline ends. Per germline, CDR1 SQVTM and CDR2 ANQGSEA.